A selection of T cell receptor beta chains follows, all from one sample in a study of T cell responses to AZD1222 COVID-19 vaccine. Libraries were prepared by immunoSEQ multiplex PCR; TCRdb keeps only in-frame clonotypes and omits some of them. The data hold 150,000 to 200,000 clones, with around 94% observed a single time. The sequences come from peripheral blood, collected 28 days after the second dose of the MenACWY control vaccine. The source is an adult who received the MenACWY meningococcal vaccine as a control. Both conserved end residues are part of each CDR3.

length	V	CDR3
16	TRBV27	CASRPRGGGSNQPQHF
12	TRBV30	CAWNQARGKLFF
18	TRBV24-1	CATSGGVASGISYNEQFF
14	TRBV19	CASSMESHFTEAFF
17	TRBV4-1	CASSQDAGGPPYNEQFF
17	TRBV13	CASSLVSGLVASYEQYF
16	TRBV24-1	CATSVRVRLYNSPLHF
14	TRBV5-5	CASRQGARDEKLFF
17	TRBV4-1	CASSQGVASSYNSPLHF
13	TRBV3-1/TRBV3-2	CASSQDSKTLAFF
15	TRBV19	CASSPTGGPSYEQYF
13	TRBV10-3	CAITGTPNTEAFF
14	TRBV27	CASRLGANTGELFF
14	TRBV28	CASSFGRSNQPQHF
15	TRBV5-1	CASSPTLEANYGYTF
11	TRBV5-6	CASSYGDGYTF
13	TRBV7-8	CASGWVAKNIQYF
14	TRBV11-1	CASSETGGWSEQYF
14	TRBV6-5	CASSSGTGIGEQYF
11	TRBV11-2	CASSPHGELFF
16	TRBV18	CASSIKTGSNTGELFF
16	TRBV30	CAWIPSPGGIGIGYTF
11	TRBV11-3	CASSLDYEQYF
16	TRBV7-2	CASSLGVAGVNGELFF
9	TRBV9	CARRGALHF
16	TRBV7-3	CASSLKVDLGKNIQYF
19	TRBV19	CASSITGTGVITGANVLTF
15	TRBV28	CASSFQGPNTGELFF
14	TRBV3-1/TRBV3-2	CASSQEGGTTEAFF
14	TRBV15	CATSRDIAAYEQYF
14	TRBV19	CASRGSGTLYEQYF
15	TRBV3-1/TRBV3-2	CASSQPGPSTGELFF
13	TRBV14	CASSQGQGGIAFF
16	TRBV7-3	CASSLTGTSGHNEQFF
11	TRBV9	CASSGVYGYTF
13	TRBV3-1/TRBV3-2	CASSHQTGYAAFF
16	TRBV29-1	CSVEVLSGGVYNEQFF
15	TRBV5-1	CASSLDGGSTDTQYF
14	TRBV7-9	CASSLDQGPYGYTF
13	TRBV5-4	CASSLAGGDTQYF
14	TRBV5-1	CASREGTIDSPQHF
11	TRBV25-1	CASTYINEAFF
16	TRBV29-1	CSVADSRTETNYGYTF
16	TRBV9	CASSIIAGEMGGELFF
20	TRBV14	CASSRIKRTGLSSYNSPLHF
14	TRBV19	CASSYGRASYEQYF
16	TRBV19	CASSIDGTAMNTEAFF
13	TRBV3-1/TRBV3-2	CASSQDQLGEIYF
14	TRBV3-1/TRBV3-2	CASSFGQGDYGYTF